These 29 T cell receptor beta chains were sequenced from one sample in a study of molecular identifiers for immune sequencing clone quantification. TCRdb ran MiXCR on the PCR reads and lists one entry per CDR3 protein. In the table there are around 470,000 distinct CDR3 sequences, 20% to 25% of which are singletons. The sequencing sample was made of naive CD8+ T cells from blood, with Jurkat cell RNA spiked in. Subset here: FACS-sorted CD8+CD4-CCR7+CD45RA+ naive T cells. The receptors were sampled from a human donor in good health. Some libraries in this study had Jurkat cell RNA spiked in.

The chain uses TRBV9 and TRBJ1-2, with 12 positions matching TRBD1. Looked up from germline, CDR1 is SGDLS and CDR2 is YYNGEE. The CDR3 covers 15 residues. Germline trimming cut 0 bases from V and 6 bases from J; bases unmatched to any gene: 3. The CDR3 nucleotides read TGTGCCAGCAGCGTAGAGGGACAGGGGGCAAATGGCTACACCTTC. It specifies CASSVEGQGANGYTF. The full variable domain, in which reference TRBV9 and TRBJ1-2 provide the parts outside the CDR3, is DSGVTQTPKHLITATGQRVTLRCSPRSGDLSVYWYQQSLDQGLQFLIQYYNGEERAKGNILERFSAQQFPDLHSELNLSSLELGDSALYFCASSVEGQGANGYTFGSGTRLTVV.

A few counts support this clonotype. Written as DNA, the CDR3 is TGTGCCAGCAGCTTTCGGGGAACTAGCTTCGAGCAGTTCTTC. Residues: CASSFRGTSFEQFF. This chain uses TRBV7-9 with TRBJ2-1; TRBD2 might be the D (6 bases). From germline, CDR1 is SEHNR and CDR2 FQNEAQ (reference sequence). This CDR3 contains 14 residues. Trimming took off 3 bases at V and 10 bases at J, with 16 bases between the two ends.

This clonotype has more than one count but fewer than ten. The chain links TRBV6-6 to TRBJ1-3, with a possible D match to TRBD1 (6 bases). This CDR3 has 16 amino acids. Germline V CDR1 and CDR2: MNHNY, SVGAGI (reference sequence). The ends were cut back, 6 bases at V and 0 bases at J, with 15 bases in the middle. The CDR3 DNA reads as TGTGCCAGCAGCGGACGGGACACCGTCTCTGGAAACACCATATATTTT. Translation: CASSGRDTVSGNTIYF.

This clonotype was seen a few times. The V call is TRBV12-3 or TRBV12-4, the J call TRBJ2-3; D is ambiguous. Trimming removed 2 bases from V and 6 bases from J, with 9 bases in between. The CDR3 length is 13 residues. CDR3 nucleotide sequence: TGTGCCAGCAGTTTACAAAATGGGGATACGCAGTATTTT. It translates to CASSLQNGDTQYF.

This clonotype was seen at least ten times. The rearrangement uses TRBV28 and TRBJ1-1, with D tentatively TRBD1 (5 bases). This CDR3 region has 14 residues. The V end lost 5 bases, the J end lost 4 bases, and 14 bases lay between the germline ends. Germline values: CDR1 MDHEN, CDR2 SYDVKM. The CDR3 DNA sequence: TGTGCCAGCAGTCCCAGGGCCCAGGGCACTGAAGCTTTCTTT. It yields the protein CASSPRAQGTEAFF.

Regarding this clonotype: A much larger clone sits a single nucleotide away, making a read error possible. V is TRBV4-1 and J is TRBJ1-5; possible D gene TRBD1, 5 bases. Germline V gene sequence: CDR1 MGHRA, CDR2 YSYEKL. CDR3 length: 14 amino acids. Trimming left V 5 bases short and J 6 bases short, with 14 bases between. The CDR3 spells CASSWGVGSQPQHF. The CDR3 DNA reads TGCGCCAGCAGCTGGGGGGTAGGCAGTCAGCCCCAGCATTTT.

In its sample, this clonotype was seen many times. This chain connects TRBV4-2 to TRBJ2-1; D possibly matches TRBD1 or TRBD2 (5 bases each). CDR3 length equals 15 residues. The germline V and J ends were trimmed by 0 bases and 9 bases, with 15 bases remaining between them. Germline V lookup: CDR1 LGHNA, CDR2 YNFKEQ. CDR3 sequence reads: CASSQDWGSLGEQFF. The DNA of the CDR3 is TGTGCCAGCAGCCAAGATTGGGGGTCCCTAGGTGAGCAGTTCTTC.

The chain employs TRBV7-9 and TRBJ2-7; 14 bases match TRBD2. The CDR3 spans 17 residues. After removal of 3 bases from V and 6 bases from J, the junction contained 10 bases not matched to a gene. Looked up from germline, CDR1 is SEHNR and CDR2 is FQNEAQ (reference sequence). CDR3: CASSLGTGTSGGTEQYF. The CDR3, as DNA: TGTGCCAGCAGCTTGGGGACCGGGACTAGCGGGGGAACCGAGCAGTACTTC.

V usage is TRBV4-3 and J usage is TRBJ2-7; D tentatively fits TRBD1 or TRBD2 (5 bases each). Germline V gene data show CDR1 as LGHNA and CDR2 as YSLEER. Between the trimmed V and J ends, which lost 3 bases and 8 bases, there was a span of 17 bases. CDR3 length equals 14 residues. This chain's CDR3 is CASSQDWDVTKQYF. CDR3 bases: TGCGCCAGCAGCCAGGACTGGGACGTGACGAAGCAGTACTTC.

V usage is TRBV6-2 or TRBV6-3 and J usage is TRBJ2-2; the match to TRBD2 covers 9 bases. Germline V gene data show CDR1 as MNHEY and CDR2 as SVGEGT. Unmatched junction bases numbered 8, after V lost 0 bases and J lost 0 bases. This CDR3 comprises 19 residues. Written as DNA, the CDR3 is TGTGCCAGCAGTTACTCCTTCCAGCGGGAGGTCCCGAACACCGGGGAGCTGTTTTTT. Translated: CASSYSFQREVPNTGELFF.

Comments on this clonotype: A much larger clone differs by one base, so this may be a read error. This chain uses TRBV4-3 with TRBJ1-3; 8 bases are a match to TRBD1. Germline V gene lookup returns CDR1 LGHNA and CDR2 YSLEER. The CDR3 is 17 residues long. CDR3 DNA: TGCGCCAGCGGCCAAAGTCCGGACAGGGAGTTTGGAAACACCATATATTTT. Amino acids: CASGQSPDREFGNTIYF.

On this clonotype: A read error may explain this, as a much larger clone is one base away. This sequence joins TRBV20-1 and TRBJ1-1, with a tentative D call TRBD1 (5 bases). This CDR3 contains 16 residues. In germline, CDR1 is DFQATT, CDR2 SNEGSKA (reference sequence). CDR3 amino acids: CTSNRMIRGMNTEAFF. For the CDR3, the DNA is TGCACCTCTAACCGGATGATACGGGGGATGAACACTGAAGCTTTCTTT.

Worth noting for this clonotype: One junction end disagrees with the germline gene, perhaps due to a read error. The V and J genes are TRBV6-1 and TRBJ1-1; TRBD1 might be the D (6 bases). The CDR3 consists of 15 residues. Germline CDR1 reads MNHNS; CDR2 reads SASEGT. CDR3: CAGSEGGRGRPEAFF. The CDR3 region has the DNA TGTGCCGGCAGTGAGGGTGGCAGGGGTCGGCCTGAAGCTTTCTTT.

The chain recombines TRBV12-3 or TRBV12-4 with TRBJ1-5; 7 positions agree with TRBD1. The V segment lost 3 bases and the J segment 3 bases; nucleotides outside the gene matches: 2. The CDR3 runs to 14 residues. The CDR3 spells CASSLTGINQPQHF. The CDR3 DNA reads as TGTGCCAGCAGTTTGACAGGGATCAATCAGCCCCAGCATTTT.

The rearrangement joins TRBV3-1 to TRBJ2-1, with unresolved D. This CDR3 spans 17 amino acids. The V end was cut by 0 bases, the J end by 0 bases, with 12 bases between. Germline loops: CDR1 LGHDT, CDR2 YNNKEL (reference sequence). The CDR3 is CASSQDGGYVSYNEQFF. The CDR3 bases are TGTGCCAGCAGCCAAGATGGTGGCTACGTCTCCTACAATGAGCAGTTCTTC.

This clonotype was seen only a few times. The chain joins TRBV3-1 to TRBJ1-2; possible D gene TRBD1, 6 bases. Germline CDR1 and CDR2: LGHDT and YNNKEL (reference sequence). V dropped 0 bases and J dropped 4 bases, with 9 bases sitting between them. The CDR3 has 14 residues. The CDR3 protein is CASSQDRGVYGYTF. The CDR3 region has the DNA TGTGCCAGCAGCCAAGATAGGGGGGTCTATGGCTACACCTTC.

This clonotype came up a few times. This clone may be a read error of a much larger clone one base away. CDR3 region: CASRLAASTDTQYF. The CDR3 nucleotides are TGTGCCAGCAGGTTAGCGGCTAGCACAGATACGCAGTATTTT. The V and J genes are TRBV27 and TRBJ2-3, with TRBD2 as a possible D gene (6 bases). Trimming stripped 6 bases from V and 0 bases from J, with 10 bases between. In germline, CDR1 is MNHEY, CDR2 SMNVEV (reference sequence). The CDR3 runs to 14 residues.

The chain has TRBV5-4 and TRBJ2-2; D uncertain. The germline gives CDR1 SGHNT, CDR2 YYREEE (reference sequence). Trimming shortened V by 7 bases and J by 4 bases, and 17 bases separated the two germline ends. CDR3 length: 15 amino acids. In DNA form, the CDR3 reads TGTGCCAGCCGGGCGCACACACGACCCACCGGGGAGCTGTTTTTT. It yields the protein CASRAHTRPTGELFF. The whole variable domain, filled in from reference TRBV5-4 and TRBJ2-2, reads ETGVTQSPTHLIKTRGQQVTLRCSSQSGHNTVSWYQQALGQGPQFIFQYYREEENGRGNFPPRFSGLQFPNYSSELNVNALELDDSALYLCASRAHTRPTGELFFGEGSRLTVL.

As to this clonotype: A much larger clone sits a single nucleotide away, making a read error possible. This sequence joins TRBV7-6 and TRBJ2-3; 9 bases are a match to TRBD1. Per the germline V gene, CDR1 is SGHVS and CDR2 is FNYEAQ. V lost 4 bases, J lost 2 bases, and 7 bases stayed unmatched. The CDR3 totals 16 residues. The DNA of the CDR3 is TGTGCCAGCAGCTCCCGGACAGGGGAGACCACAGATACGCAGTATTTT. This encodes CASSSRTGETTDTQYF. Using reference TRBV7-6 and TRBJ2-3 for the parts outside the CDR3, the full variable domain is GAGVSQSPRYKVTKRGQDVALRCDPISGHVSLYWYRQALGQGPEFLTYFNYEAQQDKSGLPNDRFSAERPEGSISTLTIQRTEQRDSAMYRCASSSRTGETTDTQYFGPGTRLTVL.

This clonotype was counted only a few times. The chain employs TRBV20-1 and TRBJ2-3; 10 bases are a match to TRBD2. The CDR3 sequence is 14 residues long. After removal of 5 bases from V and 5 bases from J, the junction contained 7 bases not matched to a gene. The germline CDR1 and CDR2 sequences are DFQATT and SNEGSKA (reference sequence). This chain's CDR3 is CSALKVAGGDTQYF. CDR3 in DNA: TGCAGTGCTCTTAAGGTAGCGGGGGGAGATACGCAGTATTTT.

This clonotype occurred a few times. At one of its ends the junction is not consistent with the germline gene, which may arise from a read error. This chain joins TRBV6-2 or TRBV6-3 and TRBJ2-2; the match to TRBD1 covers 8 bases. The length of the CDR3 is 16 residues. Germline CDR1 reads MNHEY; CDR2 reads SVGEGT. The CDR3 is CASNLDRDRNTGELVF. As DNA, the CDR3 is TGTGCCAGCAACCTAGACCGGGACAGGAACACCGGGGAGCTGGTTTTT.

This clonotype was seen many times. The J gene is TRBJ1-4, the V gene TRBV4-3; D is uncertain. Deletions cut 1 base from V and 4 bases from J, with 7 bases between. The CDR3 length is 14 residues. Germline assignment: CDR1 LGHNA and CDR2 YSLEER. The CDR3 coding sequence is TGCGCCAGCAGCCAAGTGCCGAGTAATGAAAAACTGTTTTTT. It codes for CASSQVPSNEKLFF.

This clonotype was seen many times. This chain joins TRBV5-1 and TRBJ2-5, with 15 bases fitting TRBD2. This CDR3 has 19 residues. Per germline, CDR1 SGHRS and CDR2 YFSETQ. V lost 4 bases and J lost 4; bases outside the gene matches: 14. This CDR3 reads CASSERTSGGGLFLETQYF. The DNA of the CDR3 is TGCGCCAGCAGCGAACGGACTAGCGGGGGGGGCCTTTTCTTAGAGACCCAGTACTTC.

This clonotype appeared many times. This chain uses TRBV4-3 with TRBJ2-5; D is undetermined. Trimming removed 0 bases at V and 5 bases at J, with 13 bases between. Germline values: CDR1 LGHNA, CDR2 YSLEER. The CDR3 spans 15 residues. As DNA, the CDR3 is TGCGCCAGCAGCCAAGATCTGGGCATATTGGAGACCCAGTACTTC. Translation gives CASSQDLGILETQYF.

This chain links TRBV7-9 with TRBJ2-3, with 7 bases fitting TRBD2. From germline, CDR1 is SEHNR and CDR2 FQNEAQ (reference sequence). This CDR3 has 15 residues. V trimming: 3 bases; J trimming: 2 bases; junction bases outside the gene matches: 5. CDR3 region: CASSLGGGDTDTQYF. CDR3 nucleotide sequence: TGTGCCAGCAGCTTGGGGGGGGGAGACACAGATACGCAGTATTTT.

This rearrangement joins TRBV7-9 to TRBJ2-3, with 8 bases lining up with TRBD2. V was clipped by 5 bases and J by 0 bases; unmatched bases: 7. This CDR3 is 16 amino acids long. CDR1 and CDR2 (germline): SEHNR, FQNEAQ (reference sequence). The chain's CDR3 is CASSATGLASTDTQYF. The CDR3, as DNA: TGTGCCAGCAGCGCGACCGGACTAGCCAGCACAGATACGCAGTATTTT.

The rearrangement uses TRBV5-4 and TRBJ2-1, with D possibly called TRBD1 or TRBD2 (5 bases each). Trimming took 1 base from V and 0 from J, leaving 8 bases between them. Germline V gene sequence: CDR1 SGHNT, CDR2 YYREEE (reference sequence). The CDR3 consists of 15 residues. The CDR3 nucleotides read TGTGCCAGCAGCTTGCCAGGGAGCTCCTACAATGAGCAGTTCTTC. Its translation: CASSLPGSSYNEQFF.

Many counts were recorded for this clonotype. This rearrangement joins TRBV6-2 or TRBV6-3 to TRBJ2-2, with TRBD1 matching 8 bases. The length of the CDR3 is 14 residues. Unmatched junction bases numbered 4, after V lost 9 bases and J lost 1 base. The germline V gene has CDR1 MNHEY and CDR2 SVGEGT. In nucleotides, the CDR3 is TGTGCCAGTGGAGACAGGGGGAACACCGGGGAGCTGTTTTTT. This gives the protein CASGDRGNTGELFF.

The chain links TRBV2 to TRBJ1-1, with D possibly being TRBD1 (6 bases). Trimming took 6 bases from V and 6 from J, leaving 17 bases between them. The CDR3 loop spans 14 amino acids. Germline V CDR1 and CDR2: SNHLY, FYNNEI. CDR3 protein: CASRSTGGVAEAFF. In DNA form, the CDR3 reads TGTGCCAGCAGATCGACAGGAGGCGTTGCTGAAGCTTTCTTT.